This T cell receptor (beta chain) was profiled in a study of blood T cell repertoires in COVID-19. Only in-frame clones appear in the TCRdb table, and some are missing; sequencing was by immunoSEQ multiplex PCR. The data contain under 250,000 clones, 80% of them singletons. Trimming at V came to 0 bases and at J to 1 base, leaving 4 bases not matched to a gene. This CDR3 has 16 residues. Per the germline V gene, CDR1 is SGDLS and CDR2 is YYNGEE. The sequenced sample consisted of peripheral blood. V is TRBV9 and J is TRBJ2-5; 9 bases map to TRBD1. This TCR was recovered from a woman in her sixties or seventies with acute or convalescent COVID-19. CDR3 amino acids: CASSVGGTGTQETQYF. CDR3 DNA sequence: TGTGCCAGCAGCGTAGGGGGGACAGGGACCCAAGAGACCCAGTACTTC.